These 31 T cell receptor beta chains were sequenced from one sample in a study of shared clonotypes between healthy human individuals (dated by TCRdb to the early 2020s). Library generation was performed with the immunoSEQ multiplex PCR assay. In TCRdb, the immuneACCESS table is reduced to in-frame sequences with V and J assigned. These tables do not hold every clone; where another copy was compared, an unresolved V gene accounts for under half, and the others remain unexplained. This sample gives approximately 470,000 clones in total; 65% to 85% of them show up just once. 12% of the sample comes from the top ten. The sample was PBMCs. The origin of the receptors is a woman in her forties in good health. Some clones in this sample may be carry-over from other donors' samples.

Worth noting for this clone: This likely stems from a read error, as it lies one base from a far larger clone. CDR3 amino acids: CTWSTYDEQYF. In nucleotides, the CDR3 is TGTACCTGGAGTACCTACGACGAGCAGTACTTC. The chain links TRBV30 to TRBJ2-7; D ambiguous. Germline CDR1 and CDR2: GTSNPN and SVGIG (reference sequence). This CDR3 contains 11 residues.

The chain is built from TRBV27 and TRBJ1-2; no definite D call. Trimming pared 2 bases from V and 6 bases from J, leaving 10 bases between. Germline CDR1 is MNHEY and CDR2 is SMNVEV (reference sequence). There are 13 residues in the CDR3. The CDR3 nucleotides are TGTGCCAGCAGTTTAGGGTCTCTTCATGGCTACACCTTC. As protein: CASSLGSLHGYTF.

The chain carries TRBV2 and TRBJ2-7; perhaps TRBD2 as D (6 bases). V was shortened by 6 bases and J by 5 bases, with 20 bases between the two germline ends. The germline gives CDR1 SNHLY, CDR2 FYNNEI. The CDR3 contains 15 residues. CDR3 bases: TGTGCCAGCAGGGGCCTGCGGGATCAATCTCACGAGCAGTACTTC. Amino acids: CASRGLRDQSHEQYF.

The rearrangement joins TRBV30 to TRBJ1-2, with D possibly matching TRBD1 (6 bases). Germline assignment: CDR1 GTSNPN and CDR2 SVGIG (reference sequence). Trimming shortened V by 0 bases and J by 13 bases, and 18 bases separated the two germline ends. The CDR3 has 13 residues. The CDR3 DNA reads as TGTGCCTGGAGTGTACAGGGCCTAAGCGGGGTCACCTTC. Encoded protein: CAWSVQGLSGVTF.

The chain joins TRBV7-9 to TRBJ2-5, with D perhaps matching TRBD1 or TRBD2 (5 bases each). From germline, CDR1 is SEHNR and CDR2 FQNEAQ (reference sequence). This CDR3 contains 13 residues. V shed 2 bases and J shed 3 bases, with 7 bases lying between them. As DNA, the CDR3 is TGTGCCAGCAGCTTAATGGGGGAAGAGACCCAGTACTTC. This codes for CASSLMGEETQYF.

Concerning this clone: Only one base separates this from a far larger clonotype, so it likely reflects a read error. The chain carries TRBV5-1 and TRBJ1-1, with 9 bases fitting TRBD1. The CDR3 spans 16 residues. Germline lookup yields CDR1 SGHRS and CDR2 YFSETQ. V shed 2 bases, J shed 6 bases, and the junction held 11 bases outside the gene matches. CDR3 nucleotides: TGCGCCAGCAGCTTTGGGGCTGAGGGACAGGGTTCTGAAGCTTTCTTT. This gives the protein CASSFGAEGQGSEAFF.

Only one count was recorded for this clone. The chain is built from TRBV7-9 and TRBJ1-2; D perhaps matches TRBD1 (6 bases). Trimming cost V 5 bases and J 1 base, with 11 bases left between them. The CDR3 has 14 amino acids. Germline V gives CDR1 SEHNR, CDR2 FQNEAQ (reference sequence). CDR3 sequence (DNA): TGTGCCAGCAGCCCACGGGACAATAACTATGGCTACACCTTC. It encodes CASSPRDNNYGYTF.

This clone was recorded a few times. The V call is TRBV30, the J call TRBJ2-1; D is undetermined. Germline values: CDR1 GTSNPN, CDR2 SVGIG (reference sequence). The CDR3 has 13 residues. V was shortened by 2 bases and J by 6 bases, with 11 bases between the two germline ends. CDR3 protein: CAWSLAFGNEQFF. In DNA form, the CDR3 reads TGTGCCTGGAGTCTCGCCTTTGGCAATGAGCAGTTCTTC.

This chain uses TRBV10-2 with TRBJ2-7, with a weak D call TRBD1 (6 bases). This CDR3 has 16 amino acids. CDR1 is WSHSY, CDR2 SAAADI, per germline. Trimming left V 2 bases short and J 6 bases short, with 20 bases between. CDR3 nucleotides: TGCGCCAGCAGTGAGCTGACAGGTGGGGGCCCGCGCGAGCAGTACTTC. Translation gives CASSELTGGGPREQYF.

The rearrangement joins TRBV25-1 to TRBJ2-1, with a weak D call TRBD2 (6 bases). V lost 5 bases and J 5 bases, leaving 19 bases between the germline ends. Looked up from germline, CDR1 is MGHDK and CDR2 is SYGVNS. The CDR3 loop spans 16 amino acids. The CDR3 protein is CASSRLSEGLHNEQFF. The DNA for the CDR3 is TGTGCCAGCAGTCGCCTCTCGGAGGGACTGCACAATGAGCAGTTCTTC.

This clone was observed a single time. This sequence joins TRBV5-1 and TRBJ2-3, with 8 bases matching TRBD2. The CDR3 is 14 residues long. Germline CDR1 and CDR2: SGHRS and YFSETQ. Unmatched junction bases numbered 2, after V lost 1 base and J lost 4 bases. The CDR3 DNA reads as TGCGCCAGCAGCTTGACGGGGGGGTCAGATACGCAGTATTTT. Translating it yields CASSLTGGSDTQYF.

The genes are TRBV6-1 and TRBJ2-3; tentative D call: TRBD2 (6 bases). Germline assignment: CDR1 MNHNS and CDR2 SASEGT. There are 15 residues in the CDR3. Trimming removed 4 bases from V and 2 bases from J, with 13 bases in between. In nucleotides, the CDR3 is TGTGCCAGCAGTGGTCTAGCGATCCCCACAGATACGCAGTATTTT. It codes for CASSGLAIPTDTQYF.

The gene calls are TRBV9 and TRBJ2-5; D is perhaps TRBD2 (6 bases). V lost 0 bases, J lost 5 bases, and 14 bases lay in between. This CDR3 is 15 amino acids long. Germline V gene data show CDR1 as SGDLS and CDR2 as YYNGEE. The CDR3 nucleotides read TGTGCCAGCAGCGTAGTCGGGGAGGTTGGGGAGACCCAGTACTTC. Its translation: CASSVVGEVGETQYF.

The V gene is TRBV28, the J gene TRBJ2-1; D is possibly TRBD1 (5 bases). Germline CDR1 MDHEN, CDR2 SYDVKM. The CDR3 has 12 amino acids. Trimming removed 3 bases at V and 9 bases at J, with 9 bases between. The CDR3 region is CASSFPGREQFF. The DNA for the CDR3 is TGTGCCAGCAGTTTCCCAGGGCGTGAGCAGTTCTTC.

The V call is TRBV5-4, the J call TRBJ2-3, with D perhaps matching TRBD2 (6 bases). This CDR3 spans 17 amino acids. The germline gives CDR1 SGHNT, CDR2 YYREEE (reference sequence). V dropped 4 bases and J dropped 1 base, with 19 bases sitting between them. In DNA form, the CDR3 reads TGTGCCAGCAGCCCCAAGGAGGGCGAGTGGGGCACAGATACGCAGTATTTT. Residues: CASSPKEGEWGTDTQYF.

The chain is built from TRBV27 and TRBJ2-5, with D tentatively TRBD1 (5 bases). The CDR3 runs to 15 residues. V lost 0 bases and J 4 bases, leaving 12 bases between the germline ends. Looked up from germline, CDR1 is MNHEY and CDR2 is SMNVEV (reference sequence). The CDR3 sequence is CASSLSGPGRETQYF. In DNA, the CDR3 is TGTGCCAGCAGTTTATCGGGGCCGGGTAGAGAGACCCAGTACTTC.

V and J are TRBV28 and TRBJ2-7; D assignment may be TRBD1 or TRBD2 (7 bases each). The germline V gene has CDR1 MDHEN and CDR2 SYDVKM. V shed 10 bases and J shed 6 bases, with 22 bases lying between them. This CDR3 region has 14 residues. DNA for the CDR3: TGTGCCACCCAGGGGGGGGGCGTCCTCACCGAGCAGTACTTC. Translating it yields CATQGGGVLTEQYF. Combining the CDR3 with reference TRBV28 and TRBJ2-7 gives the whole variable domain DVKVTQSSRYLVKRTGEKVFLECVQDMDHENMFWYRQDPGLGLRLIYFSYDVKMKEKGDIPEGYSVSREKKERFSLILESASTNQTSMYLCATQGGGVLTEQYFGPGTRLTVT.

The table lists this clone with a few counts. In DNA, the CDR3 is TGTGCCAGCAGCCTCCGGACAGGGCGGGGAGCAGATACGCAGTATTTT. Its translation is CASSLRTGRGADTQYF. The chain recombines TRBV7-2 with TRBJ2-3, with 8 bases aligning to TRBD1. V gave up 5 bases and J gave up 4 bases; unmatched junction bases: 11. CDR3 length equals 16 residues. CDR1 is SGHTA, CDR2 FQGNSA, per germline.

The chain uses TRBV7-8 and TRBJ2-1, with D possibly being TRBD1 (5 bases). The CDR3 is 16 residues long. Germline values: CDR1 SGHVS, CDR2 FQNEAQ. V lost 2 bases to trimming and J lost 2 bases, with 13 bases between them. The CDR3 nucleotides read TGTGCCAGCAGCTTAAGGGTTACAGGCCCCTACAATGAGCAGTTCTTC. This gives the protein CASSLRVTGPYNEQFF.

The V gene is TRBV5-6, the J gene TRBJ2-5; D is uncertain. There are 14 residues in the CDR3. Trimming took 0 bases from V and 5 from J, leaving 11 bases between them. From germline, CDR1 is SGHDT and CDR2 YYEEEE. The CDR3 sequence is CASSLGLGMETQYF. The CDR3 DNA is TGTGCCAGCAGCTTGGGTTTAGGGATGGAGACCCAGTACTTC.

The chain joins TRBV30 to TRBJ2-5; D may be TRBD2 (6 bases). Germline-derived CDR1 and CDR2 are GTSNPN and SVGIG (reference sequence). V gave up 0 bases and J gave up 5 bases, with 10 bases separating them. The CDR3 covers 13 residues. The CDR3 DNA reads TGTGCCTGGAGTGTCGGCGGGGTCGAGACCCAGTACTTC. Translating it yields CAWSVGGVETQYF.

This chain joins TRBV6-6 and TRBJ1-2; D gene uncertain. The CDR3 runs 16 residues. V was shortened by 4 bases and J by 5 bases, with 20 bases between the two germline ends. CDR1 MNHNY and CDR2 SVGAGI come from the germline V gene (reference sequence). The CDR3 loop is CASSSDYMEARYGYTF. The DNA of the CDR3 is TGTGCCAGCAGTTCCGACTACATGGAGGCAAGATATGGCTACACCTTC.

This clone was found once. The V and J genes are TRBV20-1 and TRBJ2-5; D not resolved. Near its end, the DNA agrees better with TRBJ2-7, so the J call may be wrong. Germline V gives CDR1 DFQATT, CDR2 SNEGSKA (reference sequence). CDR3 size: 11 residues. This chain's CDR3 is CSAKGIYEQYF. DNA of the CDR3: TGCAGTGCTAAGGGAATTTACGAGCAGTACTTC.

J is TRBJ2-2 and V is TRBV4-3; 14 nucleotides line up with TRBD2. Trimming took 3 bases from V and 5 from J; bases not matched to a gene: 5. The CDR3 loop spans 17 amino acids. CDR1 is LGHNA, CDR2 YSLEER, per germline. The CDR3 nucleotides are TGCGCCAGCAGCCATGGACTAGCGGGAGGTGGAACCGGGGAGCTGTTTTTT. Translated: CASSHGLAGGGTGELFF.

This chain joins TRBV6-9 and TRBJ1-6; D unclear. With 3 bases removed from V and 9 bases from J, the gap between germline ends came to 12 bases. Looked up from germline, CDR1 is MNHGY and CDR2 is SVAAGI. The CDR3 runs to 14 residues. DNA of the CDR3: TGTGCCAGCAGTTACGAGGCAGGCGGTTCACCCCTCCACTTT. It encodes CASSYEAGGSPLHF.

For this clone: A much larger clone differs from this one at a single base, so this may be a read error. This sequence joins TRBV25-1 and TRBJ2-1; 7 bases are a match to TRBD2. V shed 5 bases, J shed 3 bases, and the junction held 10 bases outside the gene matches. The V gene's germline CDR1 is MGHDK and CDR2 SYGVNS. The CDR3 covers 16 residues. CDR3 in amino acids: CASSPAWTRGYNEQFF. In DNA, the CDR3 is TGTGCCAGCAGTCCGGCCTGGACTAGGGGCTACAATGAGCAGTTCTTC.

The rearrangement links TRBV7-3 to TRBJ2-1; TRBD2 agrees at 14 bases. The CDR3 has 15 residues. Per germline, CDR1 SGHTA and CDR2 FQGTGA. V was clipped by 6 bases and J by 8 bases; unmatched bases: 6. The CDR3 sequence: CASSTTSGRAYEQFF. The CDR3 DNA sequence: TGTGCCAGCAGTACGACTAGCGGGAGGGCCTATGAGCAGTTCTTC.

V gene TRBV6-5 combines with J gene TRBJ2-7; 8 bases are a match to TRBD1. Germline-derived CDR1 and CDR2 are MNHEY and SVGAGI. The CDR3 is 13 amino acids. V dropped 5 bases and J dropped 6; count of bases not matched to a gene: 6. In nucleotides, the CDR3 is TGTGCCAGCAGTGCGACAGGGGTGGGCGAGCAGTACTTC. It specifies CASSATGVGEQYF.

This clone was counted a single time. The V gene is TRBV7-2, the J gene TRBJ1-5; D gene ambiguous. CDR1 is SGHTA, CDR2 FQGNSA, per germline. With 0 bases removed from V and 2 bases from J, the gap between germline ends came to 8 bases. This CDR3 spans 15 amino acids. CDR3 loop: CASSLAPSGNQPQHF. CDR3 in DNA: TGTGCCAGCAGCTTAGCCCCGAGTGGCAATCAGCCCCAGCATTTT. The full variable domain, completed using reference TRBV7-2 and TRBJ1-5, is GAGVSQSPSNKVTEKGKDVELRCDPISGHTALYWYRQSLGQGLEFLIYFQGNSAPDKSGLPSDRFSAERTGGSVSTLTIQRTQQEDSAVYLCASSLAPSGNQPQHFGDGTRLSIL.

The chain has TRBV5-1 and TRBJ2-5; the D is unclear. CDR3 length: 12 residues. Germline CDR1 reads SGHRS; CDR2 reads YFSETQ. Trimming took 2 bases from V and 0 from J, leaving 2 bases between them. The CDR3 coding sequence is TGCGCCAGCAGCTTTGACCAAGAGACCCAGTACTTC. This encodes CASSFDQETQYF. Drawing the rest from reference TRBV5-1 and TRBJ2-5, the complete variable domain is KAGVTQTPRYLIKTRGQQVTLSCSPISGHRSVSWYQQTPGQGLQFLFEYFSETQRNKGNFPGRFSGRQFSNSRSEMNVSTLELGDSALYLCASSFDQETQYFGPGTRLLVL.

Remarks on this clone: This likely reflects a read error, since a far larger clone is one base away. This sequence joins TRBV28 and TRBJ1-5; the D is unclear. With 2 bases removed from V and 5 bases from J, the gap between germline ends came to 13 bases. Germline CDR1 and CDR2: MDHEN and SYDVKM. The CDR3 is made up of 15 amino acids. CDR3: CASSLILGRHQPQHF. The CDR3 bases are TGTGCCAGCAGTTTAATCCTGGGAAGGCATCAGCCCCAGCATTTT.